Presented here are 29 T cell receptor beta chains from one specimen sequenced in a study of OX40 agonist ivuxolimab in advanced cancers. Profiling relied on immunoSEQ multiplex PCR, and the TCRdb table lists in-frame clones only, not all of them. The profile shows over 50,000 clones, about 92% of them singletons. The sample here was CD4+ or CD8+ T cells sorted from blood, taken in a trial of the OX40 agonist ivuxolimab. Receptors were obtained from an adult with an advanced solid tumor such as melanoma, head and neck, liver or kidney cancer.

The V gene is TRBV15, the J gene TRBJ2-1; maybe TRBD2 (6 bases). CDR1 is LNHNV, CDR2 YYDKDF, per germline (reference sequence). There are 14 residues in the CDR3. V lost 3 bases and J 9 bases, leaving 15 bases between the germline ends. CDR3 amino acids: CATSSGGESAEQFF. For the CDR3, the DNA is TGTGCCACCAGCAGTGGCGGGGAGTCGGCTGAGCAGTTCTTC.

The chain is built from TRBV27 and TRBJ1-2; the match to TRBD1 covers 9 bases. V shed 8 bases and J 4 bases; nucleotides not matched to a gene: 8. CDR3 length: 14 residues. Germline V lookup: CDR1 MNHEY, CDR2 SMNVEV (reference sequence). For the CDR3, the DNA is TGTGCCAGCGGACCGGGACAGGGTTCCTATGGCTACACCTTC. Residues: CASGPGQGSYGYTF.

V and J are TRBV28 and TRBJ2-2; D possibly matches TRBD1 or TRBD2 (6 bases each). This CDR3 is built from 16 residues. Germline V CDR1 and CDR2: MDHEN, SYDVKM. The V end lost 8 bases, the J end lost 6 bases, and 22 bases lay between the germline ends. The CDR3 loop reads CASGGGRDTLPGELFF. In DNA form, the CDR3 reads TGTGCCAGCGGGGGAGGTCGGGACACCCTTCCCGGGGAGCTGTTTTTT.

The V call is TRBV9, the J call TRBJ2-3, with 9 bases lining up with TRBD2. The V gene end was trimmed by 0 bases and the J gene end by 5 bases; junction bases not matched to a gene: 7. Germline-derived CDR1 and CDR2 are SGDLS and YYNGEE. The CDR3 sequence is 16 residues long. The DNA for the CDR3 is TGTGCCAGCAGCGTAGATGGCGGGGGGGCAGGAGATACGCAGTATTTT. It is translated as CASSVDGGGAGDTQYF.

The chain recombines TRBV9 with TRBJ2-3; D assignment may be TRBD1 or TRBD2 (5 bases each). Germline values: CDR1 SGDLS, CDR2 YYNGEE. Trimming took 2 bases from V and 5 from J, leaving 12 bases between them. The CDR3 has 14 residues. The CDR3 nucleotides are TGTGCCAGCAGCGTGGGACCCCCCAGAGATACGCAGTATTTT. It codes for CASSVGPPRDTQYF.

The chain combines TRBV28 with TRBJ2-7; D might be TRBD1 (6 bases). The CDR3 has 14 amino acids. Trimming shortened V by 2 bases and J by 3 bases, and 11 bases separated the two germline ends. CDR1 and CDR2 (germline): MDHEN, SYDVKM. CDR3 nucleotide sequence: TGTGCCAGCAGTTTACAGGGGTCAGACTACGAGCAGTACTTC. Its protein product is CASSLQGSDYEQYF.

This clone was recorded only once. In DNA form, the CDR3 reads TGTGCCAGCACGTCCGCACCCTACGAGCAGTACTTC. Amino acid sequence: CASTSAPYEQYF. This chain links TRBV6-6 with TRBJ2-7, with D unresolved. V was cut by 7 bases and J by 2 bases, with 9 bases left in between. Per the germline V gene, CDR1 is MNHNY and CDR2 is SVGAGI (reference sequence). The CDR3 covers 12 residues.

The V and J genes are TRBV9 and TRBJ2-7, with 8 bases fitting TRBD2. The V and J ends lost 3 bases and 9 bases, in that order; junction bases with no gene match: 11. CDR3 size: 14 residues. Looked up from germline, CDR1 is SGDLS and CDR2 is YYNGEE. The CDR3 nucleotides are TGTGCCAGCAGCGGAGCCGGGGGGGGCGACGTGCAGTACTTC. As protein: CASSGAGGGDVQYF.

This clone turned up a few times. CDR3 DNA: TGTGCCAGCAGGTTGGACAGGGGGCCCAGGTCACCCCTCCACTTT. It is translated as CASRLDRGPRSPLHF. V usage is TRBV7-6 and J usage is TRBJ1-6; 11 nucleotides agree with TRBD1. Germline V gene lookup returns CDR1 SGHVS and CDR2 FNYEAQ. The CDR3 sequence is 15 residues long. V shed 6 bases, J shed 10 bases, and the junction held 8 bases outside the gene matches.

CDR3 bases: TGTGCCAGAAGCTTTGGCAGGGAGTGGGGCTACACCTTC. This translates into CARSFGREWGYTF. The J gene is TRBJ1-2, the V gene TRBV5-3; tentative D call: TRBD1 (5 bases). TRBV5-3 is sorted into the ORF group, with uncertain function. The ends were cut back, 2 bases at V and 8 bases at J, with 13 bases in the middle. The CDR3 spans 13 residues.

The gene calls are TRBV9 and TRBJ2-1; D uncertain. The germline gives CDR1 SGDLS, CDR2 YYNGEE. The germline V and J ends were trimmed by 4 bases and 6 bases, with 11 bases remaining between them. This CDR3 spans 13 amino acids. In DNA, the CDR3 is TGTGCCAGCAGCTCAAGACGTAGCAATGAGCAGTTCTTC. Protein: CASSSRRSNEQFF.

The rearrangement joins TRBV6-1 to TRBJ1-3; no firm D call. The CDR3 loop spans 15 amino acids. Looked up from germline, CDR1 is MNHNS and CDR2 is SASEGT. Trimming cost V 1 base and J 1 base, with 8 bases left between them. The DNA for the CDR3 is TGTGCCAGCAGTGAAGAGGGAGGATCTGGAAACACCATATATTTT. Amino acids: CASSEEGGSGNTIYF.

The rearrangement uses TRBV6-5 and TRBJ1-1; a possible D gene is TRBD1 (5 bases). Trimming shortened V by 2 bases and J by 0 bases, and 13 bases separated the two germline ends. This CDR3 contains 16 residues. CDR1 is MNHEY, CDR2 SVGAGI, per germline. The CDR3 here is CASSYGAGRMNTEAFF. The CDR3 DNA sequence: TGTGCCAGCAGTTACGGGGCCGGTAGAATGAACACTGAAGCTTTCTTT.

This chain links TRBV5-5 with TRBJ1-5, with 7 bases identical to TRBD1. V shed 5 bases and J 2 bases; nucleotides not matched to a gene: 4. Germline CDR1 reads SGHKS; CDR2 reads YYEKEE (reference sequence). The CDR3 contains 14 residues. The chain's CDR3 is CASREDRGNQPQHF. The CDR3 nucleotides read TGTGCCAGCAGGGAAGACAGGGGCAATCAGCCCCAGCATTTT.

V and J are TRBV5-8 and TRBJ2-7; D gene ambiguous. The CDR3 spans 11 residues. From germline, CDR1 is SGHTS and CDR2 YDEGEE. V shed 5 bases and J shed 0 bases, with 3 bases lying between them. In nucleotides, the CDR3 is TGTGCCAGCAGACCCTCCTACGAGCAGTACGTC. This codes for CASRPSYEQYV.

This chain joins TRBV6-5 and TRBJ2-5; no clear D gene. Per germline, CDR1 MNHEY and CDR2 SVGAGI. This CDR3 has 12 amino acids. The V gene lost 7 bases and the J gene lost 5 bases, with 11 bases spanning the gap. The CDR3 here is CASTSGEETQYF. The CDR3 nucleotides are TGTGCCAGCACCTCCGGTGAGGAGACCCAGTACTTC.

The gene calls are TRBV27 and TRBJ1-1, with D unclear. Germline V gives CDR1 MNHEY, CDR2 SMNVEV (reference sequence). The CDR3 runs 14 residues. Trimming stripped 3 bases from V and 5 bases from J, with 13 bases between. In nucleotides, the CDR3 is TGTGCCAGCAGTTTGTGGCTTGGTAAGACTGAAGCTTTCTTT. Translated, it gives CASSLWLGKTEAFF.

The chain has TRBV28 and TRBJ1-5, with D hard to call. V was pared by 2 bases and J by 7 bases, with 12 bases between. This CDR3 comprises 14 residues. Germline-derived CDR1 and CDR2 are MDHEN and SYDVKM. The CDR3 sequence is CASSLGEGYQPQHF. The CDR3 nucleotides are TGTGCCAGCAGTTTAGGGGAAGGTTACCAGCCCCAGCATTTT.

The chain uses TRBV7-8 and TRBJ2-1; D is possibly TRBD2 (6 bases). The V end was cut by 2 bases, the J end by 4 bases, with 21 bases between. This CDR3 is built from 18 residues. Germline V gives CDR1 SGHVS, CDR2 FQNEAQ. The CDR3 nucleotides read TGTGCCAGCAGCTTAAGGTTGCGGGGACCCCGGGATTACAATGAGCAGTTCTTC. Protein: CASSLRLRGPRDYNEQFF.

This clone has more than one count but fewer than ten. V gene TRBV27 combines with J gene TRBJ1-6; 7 positions match TRBD1. Trimming removed 6 bases from V and 9 bases from J; junction bases left unmatched: 8. The CDR3 extends over 14 amino acids. The germline CDR1 and CDR2 sequences are MNHEY and SMNVEV (reference sequence). The chain's CDR3 is CASRAGGSSSPLHF. CDR3 coding DNA: TGTGCCAGCAGGGCAGGGGGGAGCAGTTCACCCCTCCACTTT.

The chain recombines TRBV5-6 with TRBJ2-7, with 8 nucleotides matching TRBD1. J gave up 4 bases and V 4 bases, and 7 bases lay outside the gene matches. This CDR3 contains 14 residues. The germline V gene encodes CDR1 SGHDT and CDR2 YYEEEE. The CDR3 spells CASSPWTGFYEQYF. The CDR3 bases are TGTGCCAGCAGCCCGTGGACAGGGTTTTACGAGCAGTACTTC.

J is TRBJ1-6 and V is TRBV6-5, with 8 bases lining up with TRBD1. The ends lost 0 bases at V and 7 bases at J; junction bases unmatched: 5. CDR1 and CDR2 from the germline V gene are MNHEY and SVGAGI. The CDR3 has 16 residues. CDR3 protein: CASSYSWTGRNSPLHF. CDR3 bases: TGTGCCAGCAGTTACTCGTGGACAGGGAGGAATTCACCCCTCCACTTT.

This clone was observed once. V and J are TRBV6-6 and TRBJ1-1; D call uncertain. V lost 8 bases, J lost 8 bases, and 9 bases lay in between. Germline CDR1 MNHNY, CDR2 SVGAGI (reference sequence). CDR3 length equals 10 residues. The CDR3 DNA is TGTGCCAGCTCTAACGAAGAAGCTTTCTTT. Amino acids: CASSNEEAFF.

This chain uses TRBV6-5 with TRBJ1-2, with D perhaps matching TRBD1 (6 bases). The V end lost 0 bases, the J end lost 6 bases, and 14 bases lay between the germline ends. Germline CDR1 and CDR2: MNHEY and SVGAGI. The CDR3 runs 15 residues. The CDR3 region is CASSYSPTGSNGYTF. Written as DNA, the CDR3 is TGTGCCAGCAGTTACTCCCCGACAGGTTCAAATGGCTACACCTTC.

The chain employs TRBV11-3 and TRBJ2-1, with 8 positions matching TRBD2. Losses at the gene ends were 0 bases for V and 7 bases for J; bases not matched to a gene: 11. This CDR3 has 17 residues. The germline V gene has CDR1 SGHNT and CDR2 YENEEA. The CDR3 protein is CASSLDRGGRPLNEQFF. In DNA, the CDR3 is TGTGCCAGCAGCTTAGATCGGGGCGGGAGGCCCCTTAATGAGCAGTTCTTC.

This chain uses TRBV13 with TRBJ2-3; unclear D gene. CDR3 length equals 12 residues. The V end was cut by 4 bases, the J end by 2 bases, with 4 bases between. CDR1 is PRHDT, CDR2 FYEKMQ, per germline (reference sequence). As DNA, the CDR3 is TGTGCCAGCAGCTCGCCCACAGATACGCAGTATTTT. It yields the protein CASSSPTDTQYF.

The chain combines TRBV2 with TRBJ1-5, with D perhaps TRBD1 (6 bases). The CDR3 loop spans 17 amino acids. The germline V gene has CDR1 SNHLY and CDR2 FYNNEI. The V gene lost 2 bases and the J gene lost 0 bases, with 14 bases spanning the gap. The CDR3 region is CASSEWVSGDSNQPQHF. The CDR3, as DNA: TGTGCCAGCAGTGAATGGGTGTCAGGGGATAGCAATCAGCCCCAGCATTTT.

This chain links TRBV11-2 with TRBJ2-7, with D possibly TRBD2 on 6 matching bases. Trimming cost V 2 bases and J 3 bases, with 14 bases left between them. Germline loops: CDR1 SGHAT, CDR2 FQNNGV. The CDR3 extends over 15 amino acids. The CDR3 DNA is TGTGCCAGCAGCTTATTGGGCGGGACGGGCTACGAGCAGTACTTC. Translating gives CASSLLGGTGYEQYF.

The J gene is TRBJ1-5, the V gene TRBV5-6; D gene unclear. The V end was cut by 2 bases, the J end by 4 bases, with 7 bases between. Germline V gives CDR1 SGHDT, CDR2 YYEEEE. This CDR3 contains 13 residues. Written as DNA, the CDR3 is TGTGCCAGCAGCTTTTCTCAAAATCAGCCCCAGCATTTT. Amino acids: CASSFSQNQPQHF.